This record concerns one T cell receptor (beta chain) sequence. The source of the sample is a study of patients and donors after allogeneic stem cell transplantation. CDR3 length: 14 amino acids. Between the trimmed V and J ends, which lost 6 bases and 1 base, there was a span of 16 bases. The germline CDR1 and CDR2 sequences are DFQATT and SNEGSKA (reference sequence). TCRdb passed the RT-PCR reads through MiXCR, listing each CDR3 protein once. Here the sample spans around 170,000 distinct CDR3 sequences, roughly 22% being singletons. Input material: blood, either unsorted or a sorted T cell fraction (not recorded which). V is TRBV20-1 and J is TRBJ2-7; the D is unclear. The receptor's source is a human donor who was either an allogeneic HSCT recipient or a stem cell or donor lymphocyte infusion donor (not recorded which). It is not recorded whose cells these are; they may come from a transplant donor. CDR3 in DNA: TGCAGTGCCGCCCGTGGAAGCGTATCCTACGAGCAGTACTTC. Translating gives CSAARGSVSYEQYF.